This is a list of T cell receptor beta chains from one sample in a study of T cell responses to AZD1222 COVID-19 vaccine. Sequencing was performed with immunoSEQ multiplex PCR; in TCRdb, only in-frame clones are kept and a portion is missing. The sample records tens of thousands of clones, roughly 90% being singletons. The starting material was peripheral blood, obtained on day 0 of AZD1222 vaccination. The receptor set was obtained from an adult in good health. Each CDR3 is given without its conserved first and last residue. The order of the fields is J gene, V gene, CDR3 protein.

>TRBJ1-3|TRBV30
AWSGGQRGGWNTIY
>TRBJ2-6|TRBV12-3/TRBV12-4
ASRTGANVLT
>TRBJ2-1|TRBV20-1
SASVAGAPLGSYNEQF
>TRBJ1-5|TRBV19
ASKGAKDQPQH
>TRBJ1-5|TRBV2
ASSERRNQPQH
>TRBJ1-2|TRBV30
AWRRQGANGYT
>TRBJ2-1|TRBV12-5
ASSGQRTYNEQF
>TRBJ2-2|TRBV14
ASSQVSLSGELF
>TRBJ2-5|TRBV3-1/TRBV3-2
ASSQYLPGGGETQY
>TRBJ1-2|TRBV4-1
ASSHEPTVNYGYT
>TRBJ1-2|TRBV7-2
ASSVARNYGYT
>TRBJ1-3|TRBV30
AWDRGQGNTIY
>TRBJ1-2|TRBV19
ASSNRANYGYT
>TRBJ2-7|TRBV9
ASSESGEPYEQY
>TRBJ2-2|TRBV7-2
ASTQEGVGTGELF
>TRBJ2-2|TRBV11-3
ASSLVVTGELF
>TRBJ1-6|TRBV3-1/TRBV3-2
ASSQGRKGSPLH
>TRBJ2-2|TRBV7-2
ASSPRLAGVTGELF
>TRBJ1-5|TRBV6-1
ASSEALGDRGQPQH
>TRBJ2-1|TRBV27
ASSLGDRGLAEQF
>TRBJ2-2|TRBV2
ASSRTSPIVSGGELF
>TRBJ2-1|TRBV3-1/TRBV3-2
ASSLGQGAYNEQF
>TRBJ1-5|TRBV3-1/TRBV3-2
ASSQNDQPQH
>TRBJ1-6|TRBV10-2
ASRGTQRNSPLH
>TRBJ2-3|TRBV11-2
ASAPTGGRDTQY
>TRBJ2-3|TRBV7-2
ASSLVSLAGGPDTQY
>TRBJ1-4|TRBV6-5
ASKNPRYEKLF
>TRBJ1-2|TRBV5-5
ASSGGGPYGYT
>TRBJ2-7|TRBV7-9
ASSWGAGPGEQY
>TRBJ2-5|TRBV4-1
ASSQVGTVQETQY
>TRBJ1-2|TRBV5-4
ASSQSLQLLRGEGYGYT